The 5 T cell receptor beta chains given below trace back to one sample, sequenced in a study of blood T cell repertoires in COVID-19. Measured with immunoSEQ multiplex PCR; TCRdb has only the in-frame clones, and not every one. The table lists fewer than 250,000 clones, about 88% of them singletons. The material sequenced was peripheral blood. The receptor set was obtained from a man between 70 and 80 years old with acute or convalescent COVID-19.

The chain has TRBV7-9 and TRBJ1-5, with 8 bases that match TRBD1. CDR3 length: 14 amino acids. Germline values: CDR1 SEHNR, CDR2 FQNEAQ (reference sequence). V dropped 4 bases and J dropped 5; count of bases not matched to a gene: 4. CDR3 bases: TGTGCCAGCAGCTCCCACAGGGGGGATCAGCCCCAGCATTTT. It specifies CASSSHRGDQPQHF.

This clone was picked up one time. The V and J genes are TRBV5-1 and TRBJ1-2; the match to TRBD1 covers 8 bases. Germline CDR1 is SGHRS and CDR2 is YFSETQ. With 4 bases clipped from V and 6 bases from J, the junction kept 11 bases outside the gene matches. The CDR3 length is 15 residues. CDR3 sequence reads: CASSIGQGGVDGYTF. The CDR3 DNA is TGCGCCAGCAGCATCGGACAGGGAGGGGTGGATGGCTACACCTTC.

The V gene is TRBV6-4, the J gene TRBJ2-7, with 11 bases aligning to TRBD2. Germline-derived CDR1 and CDR2 are MRHNA and SNTAGT. The length of the CDR3 is 14 residues. J was trimmed by 7 bases and V by 3 bases; bases with no gene match: 5. The CDR3 spells CASSELAGVGEQYF. CDR3 nucleotide sequence: TGTGCCAGCAGTGAACTAGCGGGAGTAGGAGAGCAGTACTTC.

The chain is built from TRBV4-3 and TRBJ2-7, with 12 bases lining up with TRBD2. V shed 0 bases, J shed 8 bases, and the junction held 5 bases outside the gene matches. From germline, CDR1 is LGHNA and CDR2 YSLEER. The CDR3 sequence is 15 residues long. The CDR3 DNA reads TGCGCCAGCAGCCAAGATCACGGACTAGCGGGAAAGCAGTACTTC. This translates into CASSQDHGLAGKQYF.

The CDR3 sequence is CASSLSSNTGELFF. As DNA, the CDR3 is TGCGCCAGCAGCTTGTCGTCGAACACCGGGGAGCTGTTTTTT. The chain links TRBV5-1 to TRBJ2-2, with D uncertain. Germline CDR1 is SGHRS and CDR2 is YFSETQ. The ends were cut back, 1 base at V and 0 bases at J, with 4 bases in the middle. CDR3 length: 14 amino acids.